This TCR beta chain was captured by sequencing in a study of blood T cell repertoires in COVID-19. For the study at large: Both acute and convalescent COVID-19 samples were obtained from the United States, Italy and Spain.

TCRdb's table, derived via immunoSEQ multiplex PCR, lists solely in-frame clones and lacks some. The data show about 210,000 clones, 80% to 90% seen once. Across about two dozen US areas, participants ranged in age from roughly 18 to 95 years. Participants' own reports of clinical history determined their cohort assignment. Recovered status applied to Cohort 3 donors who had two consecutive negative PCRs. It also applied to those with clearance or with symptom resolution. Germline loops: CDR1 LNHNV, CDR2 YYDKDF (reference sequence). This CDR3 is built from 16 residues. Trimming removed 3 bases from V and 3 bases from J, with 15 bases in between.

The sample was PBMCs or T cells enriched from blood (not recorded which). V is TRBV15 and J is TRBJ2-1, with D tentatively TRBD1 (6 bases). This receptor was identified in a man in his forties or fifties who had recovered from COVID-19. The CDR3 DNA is TGTGCCACCAGCAGGAAGGGAACAGGGATCTACAATGAGCAGTTCTTC. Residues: CATSRKGTGIYNEQFF.